These 25 T cell receptor beta chains share one sample of origin, sequenced in a study of blood T cell repertoires in COVID-19 (dated by TCRdb to about 2020). Library construction relied on the immunoSEQ multiplex PCR assay. TCRdb retrieved this table from immuneACCESS and kept in-frame rearrangements only. Not all clones are present; in checked studies, unresolved V genes account for under half, and no reason is known for the remainder. Counted in this sample were tens of thousands of clones; about four fifths of them appeared once. The ten largest make up 20% to 25% of the sample. The sample comprised peripheral blood. Source of these receptors: a human donor in a cohort sampled during active COVID-19.

The gene calls are TRBV29-1 and TRBJ1-2; 7 nucleotides match TRBD1. CDR1 and CDR2 from the germline V gene are SQVTM and ANQGSEA. The V and J ends lost 6 bases and 8 bases, in that order; junction bases with no gene match: 9. This CDR3 contains 12 residues. CDR3 bases: TGCAGCGTCGCGGACAGGAATGGGGGCTACACCTTC. Translating it yields CSVADRNGGYTF.

The chain combines TRBV6-5 with TRBJ1-2; 9 bases match TRBD1. V was pared by 7 bases and J by 1 base, with 7 bases of the junction left unmatched. From germline, CDR1 is MNHEY and CDR2 SVGAGI. This CDR3 is 15 amino acids long. CDR3 nucleotides: TGTGCCAGCAAGGACAGGGGTAGGGTTAACTATGGCTACACCTTC. This codes for CASKDRGRVNYGYTF.

The CDR3 DNA sequence: TGTGCCAGCAGTAGTTACTATAGGTATGGCTACACCTTC. Protein product: CASSSYYRYGYTF. The chain links TRBV28 to TRBJ1-2; D gene unclear. This CDR3 is built from 13 residues. The V end was cut by 5 bases, the J end by 5 bases, with 12 bases between. Germline values: CDR1 MDHEN, CDR2 SYDVKM.

This CDR3 is CSASPTPGSLAKNIQYF. CDR3 coding DNA: TGCAGTGCTAGTCCCACGCCAGGTTCTCTAGCCAAAAACATTCAGTACTTC. This chain joins TRBV20-1 and TRBJ2-4; D remains unclear. The CDR3 has 17 amino acids. V was clipped by 3 bases and J by 0 bases, with 18 bases between them. Germline assignment: CDR1 DFQATT and CDR2 SNEGSKA (reference sequence).

The chain uses TRBV7-9 and TRBJ1-1; 9 bases fit TRBD1. V lost 5 bases to trimming and J lost 1 base; unmatched junction nucleotides: 8. Germline-derived CDR1 and CDR2 are SEHNR and FQNEAQ (reference sequence). The CDR3 contains 16 residues. CDR3 sequence (DNA): TGTGCCAGCAGCCCGCAGGGACAGGGACCGAACACTGAAGCTTTCTTT. The encoded protein is CASSPQGQGPNTEAFF.

The rearrangement links TRBV5-1 to TRBJ2-2; a possible D gene is TRBD1 (6 bases). The CDR3 runs 16 residues. The V end lost 5 bases, the J end lost 2 bases, and 16 bases lay between the germline ends. Germline loops: CDR1 SGHRS, CDR2 YFSETQ. The CDR3: CASRDGTTLNTGELFF. The CDR3 DNA reads as TGCGCCAGCAGGGACGGGACAACCCTAAACACCGGGGAGCTGTTTTTT.

The V gene is TRBV9, the J gene TRBJ1-1, with a possible D match to TRBD1 (5 bases). Looked up from germline, CDR1 is SGDLS and CDR2 is YYNGEE. This CDR3 is 14 amino acids long. V was cut by 0 bases and J by 3 bases, with 9 bases left in between. The CDR3 DNA follows: TGTGCCAGCAGCGTAGCTACCAGGGACACTGAAGCTTTCTTT. Residues: CASSVATRDTEAFF.

The genes are TRBV12-3 or TRBV12-4 and TRBJ1-2; the D is unclear. The CDR3 totals 13 residues. Deletions cut 7 bases from V and 0 bases from J, with 9 bases between. CDR3: CASTLATNYGYTF. CDR3 DNA sequence: TGTGCCAGCACCCTAGCTACTAACTATGGCTACACCTTC.

The gene calls are TRBV2 and TRBJ2-2, with D perhaps TRBD1 (5 bases). There are 15 residues in the CDR3. CDR1 and CDR2 from the germline V gene are SNHLY and FYNNEI. Trimming removed 6 bases from V and 4 bases from J, with 15 bases in between. CDR3 DNA: TGTGCCAGCAGGGGGCTCAATCGCGGCACCGGGGAGCTGTTTTTT. Residues: CASRGLNRGTGELFF.

This clone occurred many times. V and J are TRBV19 and TRBJ1-1; D is ambiguous. This CDR3 has 13 residues. Between the trimmed V and J ends, which lost 3 bases and 1 base, there was a span of 6 bases. CDR1 is LNHDA, CDR2 SQIVND, per germline (reference sequence). The CDR3 sequence is CASSMSGNTEAFF. CDR3 DNA: TGTGCCAGTAGTATGTCCGGGAACACTGAAGCTTTCTTT.

The chain links TRBV5-6 to TRBJ1-2, with 9 nucleotides matching TRBD1. Germline V lookup: CDR1 SGHDT, CDR2 YYEEEE. This CDR3 is 15 amino acids long. With 2 bases clipped from V and 6 bases from J, the junction kept 8 bases outside the gene matches. The DNA for the CDR3 is TGTGCCAGCAGCTTTCGGGACAGGGCTATAGATGGCTACACCTTC. This translates into CASSFRDRAIDGYTF.

V gene TRBV7-9 combines with J gene TRBJ2-3, with 10 bases identical to TRBD2. This CDR3 is 17 amino acids long. J was trimmed by 4 bases and V by 5 bases; bases with no gene match: 12. Looked up from germline, CDR1 is SEHNR and CDR2 is FQNEAQ (reference sequence). CDR3 DNA sequence: TGTGCCAGCAGCCCTAAGTACTTAGCGGGGGGCCCAGATACGCAGTATTTT. The encoded protein is CASSPKYLAGGPDTQYF.

This chain joins TRBV6-6 and TRBJ2-2, with TRBD2 identical over 10 bases. Germline V CDR1 and CDR2: MNHNY, SVGAGI (reference sequence). Trimming removed 4 bases from V and 6 bases from J; junction bases left unmatched: 8. This CDR3 is built from 16 residues. CDR3 nucleotides: TGTGCCAGCAGTTCACTAGCGGGGCCGGGGGCCGGGGAGCTGTTTTTT. This translates into CASSSLAGPGAGELFF.

This clone was seen a single time. The J gene is TRBJ2-1, the V gene TRBV27; 8 nucleotides match TRBD2. There are 12 residues in the CDR3. The V and J ends lost 5 bases and 9 bases, in that order; junction bases with no gene match: 3. Germline V lookup: CDR1 MNHEY, CDR2 SMNVEV (reference sequence). The CDR3 nucleotides read TGTGCCAGCAGTGCTACTAGCGGTGAGCAGTTCTTC. Translating it yields CASSATSGEQFF.

The chain combines TRBV11-2 with TRBJ1-2, with D maybe TRBD1 (6 bases). The V and J ends lost 5 bases and 5 bases respectively, with 15 bases between them. The CDR3 loop spans 14 amino acids. Germline V gives CDR1 SGHAT, CDR2 FQNNGV. The CDR3 region is CASSQGPGGYGYTF. In DNA, the CDR3 is TGTGCCAGCAGCCAGGGGCCCGGGGGGTATGGCTACACCTTC.

The count of this clone is one. This chain joins TRBV7-2 and TRBJ1-6; possible D gene TRBD1, 6 bases. Trimming removed 5 bases at V and 6 bases at J, with 17 bases between. Germline-derived CDR1 and CDR2 are SGHTA and FQGNSA. This CDR3 is built from 16 residues. CDR3 nucleotide sequence: TGTGCCAGCAGCCCCGCGTGGGGGCTGGGTAATTCACCCCTCCACTTT. Protein sequence: CASSPAWGLGNSPLHF.

The chain links TRBV14 to TRBJ2-5; 9 bases match TRBD2. This CDR3 is built from 17 residues. Germline loops: CDR1 SGHDN, CDR2 FVKESK. The ends lost 0 bases at V and 7 bases at J; junction bases unmatched: 12. CDR3 sequence reads: CASSQEASGVSKRTQYF. The CDR3 DNA follows: TGTGCCAGCAGCCAAGAAGCTAGCGGGGTTTCCAAGAGGACCCAGTACTTC. Together with reference TRBV14 and TRBJ2-5, the CDR3 gives the full variable domain: EAGVTQFPSHSVIEKGQTVTLRCDPISGHDNLYWYRRVMGKEIKFLLHFVKESKQDESGMPNNRFLAERTGGTYSTLKVQPAELEDSGVYFCASSQEASGVSKRTQYFGPGTRLLVL.

The CDR3 DNA is TGTGCCAGCAGCTTACTTGGGGGGGCATCAAATCGCCCCTACGAGCAGTACTTC. Encoded protein: CASSLLGGASNRPYEQYF. V usage is TRBV7-2 and J usage is TRBJ2-7; D perhaps matches TRBD2 (7 bases). With 2 bases removed from V and 2 bases from J, the gap between germline ends came to 22 bases. CDR3 length equals 18 residues. Germline loops: CDR1 SGHTA, CDR2 FQGNSA.

V gene TRBV6-5 combines with J gene TRBJ1-1, with D maybe TRBD1 (6 bases). The V gene lost 7 bases and the J gene lost 4 bases, with 19 bases spanning the gap. CDR1 MNHEY and CDR2 SVGAGI come from the germline V gene. The CDR3 is made up of 15 amino acids. CDR3 amino acids: CASTYSRARGTEAFF. Here the CDR3 DNA reads TGTGCCAGCACCTACTCGCGGGCCAGGGGCACTGAAGCTTTCTTT.

This clone was seen just once. The CDR3 DNA reads TGTGCCAGCAAGGGCCCCGGGACAGGGTTTAATGAGCAGTTCTTC. It translates to CASKGPGTGFNEQFF. This chain joins TRBV2 and TRBJ2-1, with 9 nucleotides matching TRBD1. The CDR3 is 15 amino acids. Germline CDR1 and CDR2: SNHLY and FYNNEI. V dropped 7 bases and J dropped 7; count of bases not matched to a gene: 11.

The chain uses TRBV5-1 and TRBJ2-3, with 8 bases lining up with TRBD2. V was pared by 6 bases and J by 5 bases, with 8 bases of the junction left unmatched. CDR3 length: 14 amino acids. Looked up from germline, CDR1 is SGHRS and CDR2 is YFSETQ. The CDR3 spells CASTDGGEIDTQYF. The CDR3 DNA follows: TGCGCCAGCACGGACGGGGGGGAGATAGATACGCAGTATTTT. The complete variable domain, with remaining parts taken from reference TRBV5-1 and TRBJ2-3, reads KAGVTQTPRYLIKTRGQQVTLSCSPISGHRSVSWYQQTPGQGLQFLFEYFSETQRNKGNFPGRFSGRQFSNSRSEMNVSTLELGDSALYLCASTDGGEIDTQYFGPGTRLTVL.

As concerns this clone: The junction departs from the called germline gene at one end, perhaps through a read error. V gene TRBV7-7 combines with J gene TRBJ2-3; tentatively, D is TRBD1 (5 bases). The length of the CDR3 is 13 residues. The germline CDR1 and CDR2 sequences are SSHAT and FNYEAQ (reference sequence). Here the CDR3 DNA reads TGTGCTAGCAGCCTCCTAAGGGGAGATACGCAGTATTTT. This sequence encodes CASSLLRGDTQYF.

About this clone itself: Mismatch with germline at one junction end may stem from a read error. The chain carries TRBV7-9 and TRBJ2-7; D perhaps matches TRBD1 (5 bases). This CDR3 is 9 amino acids long. Germline V gene lookup returns CDR1 SEHNR and CDR2 FQNEAQ (reference sequence). CDR3 nucleotides: TGTGCCAGCGCGGCAGGGAAGGACTTC. Translated, it gives CASAAGKDF. The full variable domain, rest sourced from reference TRBV7-9 and TRBJ2-7, is DTGVSQNPRHKITKRGQNVTFRCDPISEHNRLYWYRQTLGQGPEFLTYFQNEAQLEKSRLLSDRFSAERPKGSFSTLEIQRTEQGDSAMYLCASAAGKDFGPGTRLTVT.

The rearrangement joins TRBV5-4 to TRBJ1-1, with D perhaps TRBD1 (6 bases). Trimming stripped 4 bases from V and 4 bases from J, with 20 bases between. The CDR3 totals 16 residues. The germline gives CDR1 SGHNT, CDR2 YYREEE (reference sequence). CDR3 residues: CASSPGQGLGFTEAFF. For the CDR3, the DNA is TGTGCCAGCAGCCCGGGGCAGGGGTTAGGGTTCACTGAAGCTTTCTTT.

V gene TRBV21-1 combines with J gene TRBJ1-3. TRBV21-1 is termed a pseudogene. This CDR3 comprises 13 residues. CDR3 sequence: CAPEATSGNTIYF. CDR3 DNA sequence: TGTGCCCCGGAGGCCACCTCTGGAAACACCATATATTTT.